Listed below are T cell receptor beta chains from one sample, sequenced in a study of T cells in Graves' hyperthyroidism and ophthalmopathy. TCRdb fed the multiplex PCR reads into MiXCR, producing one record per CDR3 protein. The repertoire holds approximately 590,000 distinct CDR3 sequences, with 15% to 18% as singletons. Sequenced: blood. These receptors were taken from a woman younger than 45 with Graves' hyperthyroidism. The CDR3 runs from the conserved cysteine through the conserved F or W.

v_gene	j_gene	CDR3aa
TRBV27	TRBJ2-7	CASRVSGLAAAYEQYF
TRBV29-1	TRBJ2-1	CSVRLAGDSYNEQFF
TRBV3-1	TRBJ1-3	CASSQVVSGNTIYF
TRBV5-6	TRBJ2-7	CASSTGQGTYEQYF
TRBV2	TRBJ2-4	CASSDVGVGLAKNIQYF
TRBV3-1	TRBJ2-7	CASSQMTGSGEQYF
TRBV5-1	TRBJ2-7	CASSLYGDRGLSSKVDEQYF
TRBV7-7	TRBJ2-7	CASSSGGTHLKQYF
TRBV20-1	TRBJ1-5	CSARRAVNQPQHF
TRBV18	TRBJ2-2	CASSPAVSTGELFF
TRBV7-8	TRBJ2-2	CASSLEVSNANTGELFF
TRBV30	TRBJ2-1	CAVAGEGYNEQFF
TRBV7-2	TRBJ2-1	CASSLVLGVNEQFF
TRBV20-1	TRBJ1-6	CSASLQAYNSPLHF
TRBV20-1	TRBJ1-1	CSARGWLAFREAFF
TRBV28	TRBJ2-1	CASSLLSPIGRGSYNEQFF
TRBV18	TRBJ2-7	CASSKQGQPGYEQYF
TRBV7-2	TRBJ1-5	CASSRTGKINQPQHF
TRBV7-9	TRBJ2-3	CASRGLTTDTQYF
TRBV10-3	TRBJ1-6	CTISKGRTGTYNSPLHF
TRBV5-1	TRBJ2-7	CASSLVGTRVPNYEQYF
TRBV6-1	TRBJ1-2	CASIMDRGRPGYTF
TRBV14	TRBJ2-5	CASSQGSGGTGETQYF
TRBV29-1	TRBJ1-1	CSVVRSGFSEEAFF
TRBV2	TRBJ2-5	CASSRLGQGGKTQYF
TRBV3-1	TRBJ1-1	CASSQARHSQAFF
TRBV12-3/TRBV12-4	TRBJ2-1	CASSPNLAVDEQFF
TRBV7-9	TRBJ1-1	CASSQDRSVNTEAFF
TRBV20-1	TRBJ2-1	CSASHTLYNEQFF
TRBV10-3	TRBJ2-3	CAISPGTRDTQYF
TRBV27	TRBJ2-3	CASRGPIAGAADTQYF
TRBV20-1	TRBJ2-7	CSAREPGKGDSNEQYF
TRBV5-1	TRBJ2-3	CASSVSGRADTQYF